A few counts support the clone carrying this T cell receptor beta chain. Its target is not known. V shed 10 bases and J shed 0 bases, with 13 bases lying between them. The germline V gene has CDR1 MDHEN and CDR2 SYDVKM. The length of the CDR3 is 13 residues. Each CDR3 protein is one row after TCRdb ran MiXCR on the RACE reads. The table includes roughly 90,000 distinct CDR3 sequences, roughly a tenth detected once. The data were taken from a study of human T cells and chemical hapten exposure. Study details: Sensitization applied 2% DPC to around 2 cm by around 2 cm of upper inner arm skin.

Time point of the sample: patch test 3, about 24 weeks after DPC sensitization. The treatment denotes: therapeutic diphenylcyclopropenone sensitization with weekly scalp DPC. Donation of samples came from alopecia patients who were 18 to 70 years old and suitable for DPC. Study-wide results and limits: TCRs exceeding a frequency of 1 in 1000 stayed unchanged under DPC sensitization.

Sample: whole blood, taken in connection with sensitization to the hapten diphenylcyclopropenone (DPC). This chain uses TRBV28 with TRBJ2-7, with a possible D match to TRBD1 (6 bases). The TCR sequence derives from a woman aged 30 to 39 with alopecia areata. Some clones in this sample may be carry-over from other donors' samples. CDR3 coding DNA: TGTGCCACCCGACAGGAGAGCTCCTACGAGCAGTACGTC. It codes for CATRQESSYEQYV.